The sequence of this T cell receptor (beta chain) was determined in a study of blood T cell repertoires in COVID-19. This CDR3 contains 15 residues. V lost 5 bases to trimming and J lost 0 bases, with 12 bases between them. Per the germline V gene, CDR1 is SGHRS and CDR2 is YFSETQ. The protocol was immunoSEQ multiplex PCR, while the TCRdb copy is restricted to in-frame clones and leaves out a portion. Counted here are more than 200,000 clones, about nine tenths occurring once; the ten biggest clones make up about 7%. The sequence was obtained from a man aged 30 to 45 in a cohort exposed to, infected with or recovered from COVID-19 (not recorded which). Sequenced material: PBMCs or T cells enriched from blood (not recorded which). The chain is built from TRBV5-1 and TRBJ2-1; unclear D gene. The CDR3 nucleotides read TGCGCCAGCAGGCCCATCCCGAGCTCCTACAATGAGCAGTTCTTC. Amino acid sequence: CASRPIPSSYNEQFF.